Detailed here is one TCR beta chain. Its antigen is currently unknown. The CDR3 consists of 15 residues. The junction had 5 bases not matched to a gene; V was cut back by 3 bases and J by 2 bases. Germline V gene sequence: CDR1 SGHNT, CDR2 YYREEE (reference sequence). Libraries were prepared by immunoSEQ multiplex PCR; TCRdb keeps only in-frame clonotypes and omits some of them. The top ten hold about 2% of the sample, which has 150,000 or so clones, approximately 94% seen once. This sample was included in a study of cytomegalovirus exposure and HLA in healthy donors. Study-level findings and limits: The investigators catalogued 150 to 200 TCR beta chains as cytomegalovirus-associated. High sensitivity and specificity were reportedly achieved when the classifier diagnosed cytomegalovirus status.

The donors were in the roughly 130-subject validation cohort; that cohort was separate from the 666-subject first cohort. The origin of this receptor is a man aged 18 to 29 in good health and CMV-seropositive. The V and J genes are TRBV5-4 and TRBJ2-1; TRBD1 aligns across 7 bases. The sample comprised PBMCs. The DNA for the CDR3 is TGTGCCAGCAGCTGGGTAGGGGGCCCCTACAATGAGCAGTTCTTC. This translates into CASSWVGGPYNEQFF.